The 16 T cell receptor beta chains reported below all come from one sample, sequenced in a study of shared clonotypes between healthy human individuals. Profiled with immunoSEQ multiplex PCR; TCRdb holds only in-frame clones, not every one. Seen here are roughly 2.5 million clones, approximately 94% observed once, and the top ten hold under 0.15%. Sequenced input: naive CD4+ T cells sorted from blood. Subset defined: CD45RA+ positively selected. The receptor set was obtained from a man between 18 and 35 years old in good health.

This clone was seen just once. The chain couples TRBV28 to TRBJ1-2; tentatively, D is TRBD1 (6 bases). This CDR3 is built from 15 residues. CDR1 is MDHEN, CDR2 SYDVKM, per germline. V was cut by 3 bases and J by 8 bases, with 19 bases left in between. The CDR3 region has the DNA TGTGCCAGCAGTTTCTCCGCGACGGGGGGCTGGGGCTACACCTTC. It specifies CASSFSATGGWGYTF.

The chain couples TRBV5-5 to TRBJ2-2; 8 bases are a match to TRBD2. J gave up 4 bases and V 2 bases, and 7 bases lay outside the gene matches. Germline V lookup: CDR1 SGHKS, CDR2 YYEKEE (reference sequence). The CDR3 totals 16 residues. CDR3 nucleotides: TGTGCCAGCAGCTTTGGACTAGCACCTGGCACCGGGGAGCTGTTTTTT. Translating gives CASSFGLAPGTGELFF.

J is TRBJ1-3 and V is TRBV10-3; the D gene is possibly TRBD1 (6 bases). V lost 3 bases, J lost 3 bases, and 9 bases lay in between. Germline V gene data show CDR1 as ENHRY and CDR2 as SYGVKD. The CDR3 extends over 14 amino acids. The CDR3 DNA follows: TGTGCCATCAGTGAAGGGGGGCTTGGAAACACCATATATTTT. Translated: CAISEGGLGNTIYF.

CDR3 in amino acids: CASSRDGVGSGANVLTF. The CDR3 coding sequence is TGTGCCAGCAGCCGGGACGGGGTGGGCTCTGGGGCCAACGTCCTGACTTTC. The chain combines TRBV9 with TRBJ2-6, with D perhaps being TRBD1 or TRBD2 (5 bases each). V dropped 4 bases and J dropped 0 bases, with 14 bases sitting between them. Germline V CDR1 and CDR2: SGDLS, YYNGEE. The CDR3 extends over 17 amino acids.

CDR3 coding DNA: TGTGCCAGCAGACGGACGGGGGGCCCTACGCAGTATTTT. Its protein product is CASRRTGGPTQYF. The chain has TRBV7-2 and TRBJ2-3, with D maybe TRBD2 (7 bases). The CDR3 runs to 13 residues. V shed 6 bases and J shed 8 bases, with 15 bases lying between them. Germline assignment: CDR1 SGHTA and CDR2 FQGNSA.

About this clone: Other DNA variants within this sample encode the same CDR3. This sequence joins TRBV5-1 and TRBJ2-3; 15 bases are a match to TRBD2. The V segment lost 2 bases and the J segment 0 bases; nucleotides outside the gene matches: 4. The CDR3 has 18 amino acids. The germline gives CDR1 SGHRS, CDR2 YFSETQ. The CDR3 reads CASSLGLAGGPSTDTQYF. CDR3 DNA sequence: TGCGCCAGCAGCTTAGGACTAGCGGGAGGGCCTAGCACAGATACGCAGTATTTT.

The V call is TRBV5-4, the J call TRBJ1-1, with D hard to call. The CDR3 spans 14 residues. CDR1 and CDR2 from the germline V gene are SGHNT and YYREEE (reference sequence). Trimming stripped 0 bases from V and 0 bases from J, with 6 bases between. The DNA for the CDR3 is TGTGCCAGCAGCTTGGTGGGCATGAACACTGAAGCTTTCTTT. This encodes CASSLVGMNTEAFF.

This rearrangement joins TRBV6-1 to TRBJ2-7, with a possible D match to TRBD1 (6 bases). V lost 11 bases and J lost 0, with 17 bases in between. CDR1 is MNHNS and CDR2 is SASEGT in the germline V gene. CDR3 length equals 14 residues. The CDR3, as DNA: TGTGCCCTCAGCGAATCGGGACACTCCTACGAGCAGTACTTC. Encoded protein: CALSESGHSYEQYF.

The chain is built from TRBV12-5 and TRBJ2-7; tentatively, D is TRBD1 or TRBD2 (5 bases each). This CDR3 comprises 15 residues. Germline CDR1 LGHNT, CDR2 FRNRAP. V lost 2 bases, J lost 1 base, and 12 bases lay in between. The CDR3 DNA sequence: TGTGCTAGTGGTTTGAATCGAGGGACGTCCTACGAGCAGTACTTC. It codes for CASGLNRGTSYEQYF. The full variable domain, completed using reference TRBV12-5 and TRBJ2-7, is DARVTQTPRHKVTEMGQEVTMRCQPILGHNTVFWYRQTMMQGLELLAYFRNRAPLDDSGMPKDRFSAEMPDATLATLKIQPSEPRDSAVYFCASGLNRGTSYEQYFGPGTRLTVT.

This chain connects TRBV7-9 to TRBJ2-7; TRBD1 aligns across 7 bases. Trimming cost V 3 bases and J 0 bases; bases outside gene matches: 8. Germline loops: CDR1 SEHNR, CDR2 FQNEAQ (reference sequence). CDR3 length equals 16 residues. The CDR3: CASSFLGTAHSYEQYF. The CDR3 nucleotides read TGTGCCAGCAGCTTCCTTGGGACAGCACACTCCTACGAGCAGTACTTC.

V and J are TRBV19 and TRBJ2-1; perhaps D is TRBD1 or TRBD2 (5 bases each). Deletions cut 7 bases from V and 1 base from J, with 11 bases between. This CDR3 has 14 residues. Germline loops: CDR1 LNHDA, CDR2 SQIVND (reference sequence). The CDR3 spells CASMGPGSYNEQFF. CDR3 sequence (DNA): TGTGCCAGTATGGGGCCGGGGTCCTACAATGAGCAGTTCTTC.

This chain uses TRBV15 with TRBJ1-5; TRBD1 matches at 9 bases. The trim removed 5 bases at V and 1 base at J, leaving 9 bases unmatched. CDR3 length: 17 amino acids. Germline CDR1 LNHNV, CDR2 YYDKDF (reference sequence). CDR3 nucleotides: TGTGCCACCAGCCCGCGGACAGGGGCTCGGAGCAATCAGCCCCAGCATTTT. The encoded protein is CATSPRTGARSNQPQHF.

As to this clone: One end of the junction fails to match germline, which may point to a read error. The chain links TRBV7-7 to TRBJ2-2; TRBD2 is a possible D gene (5 bases). Germline V gene data show CDR1 as SSHAT and CDR2 as FNYEAQ (reference sequence). The CDR3 contains 14 residues. CDR3 DNA sequence: TGTGCTAGCAGAGCGGCGCAAGGGCCCGGGGAGCTGTTTTTT. Amino acids: CASRAAQGPGELFF.

V gene TRBV10-3 combines with J gene TRBJ2-7, with 10 bases fitting TRBD1. The CDR3 runs 18 residues. The germline CDR1 and CDR2 sequences are ENHRY and SYGVKD. Trimming took 4 bases from V and 2 from J; bases not matched to a gene: 14. CDR3 sequence: CAISGSRVAGQGAYEQYF. For the CDR3, the DNA is TGTGCCATCAGTGGGAGTCGGGTTGCAGGACAGGGGGCCTACGAGCAGTACTTC.

The chain uses TRBV11-2 and TRBJ1-1; tentatively, D is TRBD1 (6 bases). Trimming took 5 bases from V and 1 from J, leaving 14 bases between them. The CDR3 runs to 15 residues. Germline loops: CDR1 SGHAT, CDR2 FQNNGV. The CDR3 is CASSRIKQGNTEAFF. In nucleotides, the CDR3 is TGTGCCAGCAGCCGAATTAAACAGGGGAACACTGAAGCTTTCTTT.

This clone was seen more than once but under ten times. The V gene is TRBV7-9, the J gene TRBJ1-6; TRBD1 might be the D (6 bases). The CDR3 runs to 16 residues. CDR1 and CDR2 (germline): SEHNR, FQNEAQ (reference sequence). Trimming cost V 1 base and J 7 bases, with 14 bases left between them. Here the CDR3 reads CASSLVRGAQNSPLHF. CDR3 bases: TGTGCCAGCAGCTTAGTACGGGGGGCGCAGAATTCACCCCTCCACTTT.